This entry is about one T cell receptor (beta chain). This sample was included in a study of T cell changes during pregnancy in multiple sclerosis. The data were produced by immunoSEQ multiplex PCR, yet TCRdb's version contains in-frame clones alone and is incomplete. Of approximately 100,000 clones detected, roughly nine tenths appear once; the ten largest clones hold around 3.2%. The ends were cut back, 4 bases at V and 8 bases at J, with 18 bases in the middle. Germline assignment: CDR1 SGHRS and CDR2 YFSETQ. The length of the CDR3 is 14 residues. This TCR was recovered from a female donor with multiple sclerosis, enrolled in a pregnancy study. The gene calls are TRBV5-1 and TRBJ1-1; D is unclear. Sequencing used peripheral blood, obtained after pregnancy. The CDR3 reads CASSPGSGSAEAFF. The CDR3 bases are TGCGCCAGCAGCCCAGGCTCGGGGTCCGCAGAAGCTTTCTTT.